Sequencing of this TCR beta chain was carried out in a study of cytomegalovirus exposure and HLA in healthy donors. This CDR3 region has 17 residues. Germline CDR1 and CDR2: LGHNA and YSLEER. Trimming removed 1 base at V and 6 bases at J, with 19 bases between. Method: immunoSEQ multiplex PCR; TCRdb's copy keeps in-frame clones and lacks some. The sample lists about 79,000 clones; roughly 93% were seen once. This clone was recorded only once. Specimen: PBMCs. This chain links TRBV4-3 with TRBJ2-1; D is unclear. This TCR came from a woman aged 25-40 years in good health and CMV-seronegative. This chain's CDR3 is CASSQVLFHSSPNEQFF. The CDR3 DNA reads TGCGCCAGCAGCCAAGTCCTTTTCCACAGCTCCCCCAATGAGCAGTTCTTC.